These 21 T cell receptor beta chains came from one sample sequenced in a study of T cells after yellow fever vaccination. Each CDR3 protein gets one entry after TCRdb re-called the 5' RACE reads with MiXCR. The sample has a few hundred thousand distinct CDR3 sequences, roughly a sixth seen once. The sequenced sample was PBMCs, obtained less than 6 days after the first yellow fever vaccination. These receptors all stem from a man between 18 and 29 years old who received the YFV17D yellow fever vaccine.

This clonotype was seen many times. The rearrangement joins TRBV6-2 or TRBV6-3 to TRBJ2-2, with 9 positions matching TRBD1. CDR1 and CDR2 (germline): MNHEY, SVGEGT. The CDR3 sequence is 16 residues long. J was trimmed by 8 bases and V by 3 bases; bases with no gene match: 10. Here the CDR3 DNA reads TGTGCCAGCAGTTATGGGACAGGGCGAGCGACAGGGGAGCTGTTTTTT. Protein product: CASSYGTGRATGELFF.

The chain carries TRBV7-2 and TRBJ2-3; 7 bases map to TRBD1. Germline CDR1 is SGHTA and CDR2 is FQGNSA. Unmatched junction bases numbered 15, after V lost 7 bases and J lost 14 bases. This CDR3 is built from 13 residues. The CDR3 loop reads CASKGSGSGQPYF. For the CDR3, the DNA is TGTGCCAGCAAGGGATCTGGATCGGGACAGCCGTATTTT.

This clonotype occurred a few times. This chain joins TRBV18 and TRBJ1-2, with TRBD1 matching over 7 bases. The germline CDR1 and CDR2 sequences are KGHSH and LQKENI. This CDR3 comprises 17 residues. V was clipped by 0 bases and J by 3 bases; unmatched bases: 10. The CDR3 DNA reads as TGTGCCAGCTCACCACCGGGGACACCTCAGGGGGACTATGGCTACACCTTC. Its translation is CASSPPGTPQGDYGYTF.

The V gene is TRBV6-2 or TRBV6-3, the J gene TRBJ2-7; D may be TRBD1 (5 bases). V lost 8 bases and J 3 bases, leaving 8 bases between the germline ends. The CDR3 consists of 11 residues. Looked up from germline, CDR1 is MNHEY and CDR2 is SVGEGT. The CDR3 DNA reads TGTGCCAGCGTAGGGGTCTACGAGCAGTACTTC. It specifies CASVGVYEQYF.

This chain links TRBV27 with TRBJ2-4; TRBD2 might be the D (5 bases). The CDR3 runs 13 residues. Germline values: CDR1 MNHEY, CDR2 SMNVEV (reference sequence). V was clipped by 2 bases and J by 10 bases, with 12 bases between them. CDR3 coding DNA: TGTGCCAGCAGTTTAGAGGGCAGAGGGATTCAGTACTTC. This sequence encodes CASSLEGRGIQYF.

This clonotype was observed a few times. This sequence joins TRBV27 and TRBJ1-6; 9 positions match TRBD1. The J segment lost 0 bases and the V segment lost 6 bases, leaving 12 bases of the junction unmatched. Looked up from germline, CDR1 is MNHEY and CDR2 is SMNVEV (reference sequence). The CDR3 is made up of 19 amino acids. CDR3 sequence (DNA): TGTGCCAGCAGAACCACGTCCGGGACAGGGAACTCCTATAATTCACCCCTCCACTTT. The encoded protein is CASRTTSGTGNSYNSPLHF.

This clonotype was seen a few times. The CDR3 nucleotides are TGTGCCAGCAGCTCCCGTAATAGCAATCAGCCCCAGCATTTT. Translating it yields CASSSRNSNQPQHF. V is TRBV7-9 and J is TRBJ1-5, with no clear D. From germline, CDR1 is SEHNR and CDR2 FQNEAQ (reference sequence). V dropped 4 bases and J dropped 0 bases, with 7 bases sitting between them. This CDR3 spans 14 amino acids.

This clonotype was seen a few times. V usage is TRBV7-2 and J usage is TRBJ2-3; perhaps TRBD1 as D (5 bases). Germline lookup yields CDR1 SGHTA and CDR2 FQGNSA. The ends were cut back, 5 bases at V and 2 bases at J, with 14 bases in the middle. The CDR3 is made up of 15 amino acids. CDR3 DNA: TGTGCCAGCAGCCTACGACAGATCCTCACAGATACGCAGTATTTT. Its protein product is CASSLRQILTDTQYF.

In this sample, this clonotype turned up a few times. This chain links TRBV5-1 with TRBJ2-5; D is uncertain. Germline CDR1 SGHRS, CDR2 YFSETQ. The V gene lost 2 bases and the J gene lost 4 bases, with 9 bases spanning the gap. This CDR3 comprises 13 residues. The DNA for the CDR3 is TGCGCCAGCAGCTTCGTGGTCAGAGAGACCCAGTACTTC. Protein sequence: CASSFVVRETQYF.

The rearrangement joins TRBV5-1 to TRBJ2-7; no definite D call. CDR3 length: 13 residues. Germline V gene data show CDR1 as SGHRS and CDR2 as YFSETQ. V gave up 4 bases and J gave up 5 bases, with 13 bases separating them. The CDR3 DNA is TGCGCCAGCAGCCCGGACGGTAAGGACGAGCAGTACGTC. Residues: CASSPDGKDEQYV.

This clonotype was counted at least ten times. The V call is TRBV7-3, the J call TRBJ2-3; maybe TRBD2 (5 bases). CDR1 is SGHTA and CDR2 is FQGTGA in the germline V gene. The length of the CDR3 is 12 residues. The V and J ends lost 6 bases and 4 bases respectively, with 8 bases between them. The DNA of the CDR3 is TGTGCCAGCAGTCGGGGATCAGATACGCAGTATTTT. It is translated as CASSRGSDTQYF.

The rearrangement links TRBV24-1 to TRBJ2-1; the D gene is possibly TRBD2 (5 bases). The CDR3 length is 14 residues. The V end was cut by 9 bases, the J end by 0 bases, with 11 bases between. Germline CDR1 is KGHDR and CDR2 is SFDVKD. The CDR3 spells CATAVAGSYNEQFF. CDR3 DNA sequence: TGTGCCACCGCAGTGGCGGGCTCCTACAATGAGCAGTTCTTC.

V and J are TRBV20-1 and TRBJ2-7, with TRBD2 matching over 9 bases. Germline V gene data show CDR1 as DFQATT and CDR2 as SNEGSKA (reference sequence). The J segment lost 0 bases and the V segment lost 0 bases, leaving 6 bases of the junction unmatched. CDR3 length: 16 amino acids. The CDR3 region is CSARDPQRGDSYEQYV. CDR3 nucleotide sequence: TGCAGTGCTAGAGACCCGCAGCGGGGGGACTCCTACGAGCAGTACGTC.

The V call is TRBV13, the J call TRBJ2-3; 8 bases are shared with TRBD1. CDR1 PRHDT and CDR2 FYEKMQ come from the germline V gene (reference sequence). The CDR3 sequence is 15 residues long. Losses at the gene ends were 5 bases for V and 4 bases for J; bases not matched to a gene: 8. The CDR3 DNA reads TGTGCCAGCAGCCGGACAGGGTCCGGCCCAGATACGCAGTATTTT. Encoded protein: CASSRTGSGPDTQYF.

There are a few counts of this clonotype. The CDR3: CASSADRGTEAFF. The CDR3 DNA sequence: TGTGCCAGTAGTGCCGACAGGGGCACTGAAGCTTTCTTT. The chain combines TRBV19 with TRBJ1-1, with TRBD1 matching 8 bases. Germline CDR1 reads LNHDA; CDR2 reads SQIVND (reference sequence). V was clipped by 5 bases and J by 4 bases; unmatched bases: 3. This CDR3 is built from 13 residues.

V gene TRBV12-3 or TRBV12-4 combines with J gene TRBJ2-5; no firm D call. The CDR3 runs 14 residues. Trimming shortened V by 3 bases and J by 1 base, and 9 bases separated the two germline ends. In DNA form, the CDR3 reads TGTGCCAGCAGTTTCCCGGAAACCCAAGAGACCCAGTACTTC. It specifies CASSFPETQETQYF.

Only a few counts were recorded for this clonotype. This rearrangement joins TRBV5-1 to TRBJ1-1; D remains unclear. This CDR3 is 14 amino acids long. Germline CDR1 reads SGHRS; CDR2 reads YFSETQ. V was shortened by 0 bases and J by 6 bases, with 12 bases between the two germline ends. The CDR3 DNA is TGCGCCAGCAGCTTGGCCCAGGCGACCGCTGAAGCTTTCTTT. Protein product: CASSLAQATAEAFF.

The gene calls are TRBV9 and TRBJ2-5, with D possibly TRBD1 on 6 matching bases. Germline V gene sequence: CDR1 SGDLS, CDR2 YYNGEE. This CDR3 is built from 15 residues. Trimming removed 0 bases at V and 4 bases at J, with 13 bases between. The CDR3 is CASSVETGTAETQYF. CDR3 coding DNA: TGTGCCAGCAGCGTAGAGACAGGTACAGCAGAGACCCAGTACTTC.

This clonotype was recorded a few times. This chain uses TRBV15 with TRBJ2-2, with D possibly being TRBD1 (6 bases). Germline CDR1 and CDR2: LNHNV and YYDKDF (reference sequence). V shed 1 base and J shed 4 bases, with 10 bases lying between them. There are 15 residues in the CDR3. The CDR3 spells CATSRGTGPTGELFF. CDR3 nucleotides: TGTGCCACCAGCAGAGGAACAGGGCCCACCGGGGAGCTGTTTTTT.

The table lists this clonotype with a few counts. This chain uses TRBV4-2 with TRBJ2-6; D is perhaps TRBD1 (6 bases). Germline V gives CDR1 LGHNA, CDR2 YNFKEQ. This CDR3 has 20 residues. V dropped 4 bases and J dropped 0 bases, with 22 bases sitting between them. The CDR3 loop is CASSRRSGQNLASGANVLTF. The CDR3 region has the DNA TGTGCCAGCAGCCGACGGTCAGGACAGAACTTGGCCTCTGGGGCCAACGTCCTGACTTTC.

This clonotype was picked up a small number of times. The gene calls are TRBV12-3 or TRBV12-4 and TRBJ2-7; D unresolved. The germline V and J ends were trimmed by 4 bases and 1 base, with 11 bases remaining between them. The CDR3 contains 14 residues. The CDR3 region is CASSYGVRSYEQYF. The CDR3 nucleotides are TGTGCCAGCAGTTATGGGGTTAGGTCCTACGAGCAGTACTTC.